Sequencing of this T cell receptor (beta chain) was carried out in a study of T cells in Graves' hyperthyroidism and ophthalmopathy. TCR beta CDR3 regions were amplified from RNA. Primed by the HTBI set, a first-round RT-PCR was run on the TCR CDR3. TCRdb recomputed calls from the multiplex PCR reads with MiXCR, one row per CDR3 protein. The data contain 390,000 or so distinct CDR3 sequences, about 14% of them singletons. The CDR3 has 12 amino acids. Per the germline V gene, CDR1 is SNHLY and CDR2 is FYNNEI. V was clipped by 1 base and J by 13 bases, with 10 bases between them. Uncontrolled infections, other autoimmune diseases, pregnancy or lactation led to exclusion of patients.

What was sequenced was blood. The chain recombines TRBV2 with TRBJ2-2; D gene uncertain. The source of this sequence is a young man with Graves' ophthalmopathy. CDR3 residues: CASSEGRRGLFF. The CDR3 DNA is TGTGCCAGCAGTGAAGGACGGAGAGGGCTGTTTTTT.